This T cell receptor (beta chain) is drawn from a study of T cell responses to AZD1222 COVID-19 vaccine. Points from the study as a whole: Only a handful of AZD1222 recipients, roughly 6 in all, had baseline seropositivity.

Concerning this clone itself: The antigen is undetermined.

Profiling relied on immunoSEQ multiplex PCR, and the TCRdb table lists in-frame clones only, not all of them. The repertoire holds under 60,000 clones, with 89% as singletons. The sequence was collected from an adult who received the AZD1222 COVID-19 vaccine. The sample in question was peripheral blood, obtained 28 days after the second AZD1222 dose.

The CDR3 DNA reads TGTGCCACCAGTGATTTGGAGGGAGACCAAGGAGCTTTCTTT. Translating it yields CATSDLEGDQGAFF. V is TRBV24-1 and J is TRBJ1-1; D is uncertain. V was pared by 0 bases and J by 10 bases, with 14 bases between. This CDR3 comprises 14 residues. CDR1 and CDR2 (germline): KGHDR, SFDVKD.